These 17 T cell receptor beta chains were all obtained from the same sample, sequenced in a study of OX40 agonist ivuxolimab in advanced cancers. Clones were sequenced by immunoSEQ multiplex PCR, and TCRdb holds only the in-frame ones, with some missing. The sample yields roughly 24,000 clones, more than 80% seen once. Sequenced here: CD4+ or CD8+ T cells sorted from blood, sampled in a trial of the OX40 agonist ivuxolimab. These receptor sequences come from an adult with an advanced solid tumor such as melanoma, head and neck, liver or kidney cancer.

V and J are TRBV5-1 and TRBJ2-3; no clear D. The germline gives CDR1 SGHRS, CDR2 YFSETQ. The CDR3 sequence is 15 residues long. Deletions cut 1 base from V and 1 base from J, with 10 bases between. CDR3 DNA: TGCGCCAGCAGCTTGAATGGGGATGGCACAGATACGCAGTATTTT. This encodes CASSLNGDGTDTQYF. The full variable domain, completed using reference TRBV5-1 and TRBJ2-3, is KAGVTQTPRYLIKTRGQQVTLSCSPISGHRSVSWYQQTPGQGLQFLFEYFSETQRNKGNFPGRFSGRQFSNSRSEMNVSTLELGDSALYLCASSLNGDGTDTQYFGPGTRLTVL.

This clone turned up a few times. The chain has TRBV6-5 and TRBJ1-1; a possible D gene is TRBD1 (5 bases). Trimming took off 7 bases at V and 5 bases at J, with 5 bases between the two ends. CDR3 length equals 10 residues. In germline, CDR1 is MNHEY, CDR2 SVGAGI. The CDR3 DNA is TGTGCCAGCAAGGGGACTGAAGCTTTCTTT. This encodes CASKGTEAFF.

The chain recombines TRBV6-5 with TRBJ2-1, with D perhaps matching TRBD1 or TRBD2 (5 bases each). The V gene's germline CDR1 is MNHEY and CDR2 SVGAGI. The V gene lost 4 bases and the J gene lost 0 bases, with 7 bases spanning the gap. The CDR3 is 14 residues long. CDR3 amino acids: CASSWGNSYNEQFF. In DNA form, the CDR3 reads TGTGCCAGCAGTTGGGGGAACTCCTACAATGAGCAGTTCTTC.

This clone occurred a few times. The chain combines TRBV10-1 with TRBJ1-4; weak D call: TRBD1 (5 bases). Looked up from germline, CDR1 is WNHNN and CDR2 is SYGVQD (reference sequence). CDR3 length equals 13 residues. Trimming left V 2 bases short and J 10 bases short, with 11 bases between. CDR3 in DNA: TGCGCCAGCAGTGAGGTGGGCGGGGGAAAACTGTTTTTT. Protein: CASSEVGGGKLFF.

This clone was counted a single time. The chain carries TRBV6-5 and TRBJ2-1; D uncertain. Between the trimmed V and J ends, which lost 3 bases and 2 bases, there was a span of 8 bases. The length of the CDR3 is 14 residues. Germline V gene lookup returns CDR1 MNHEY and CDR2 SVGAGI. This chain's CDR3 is CASSYSGPYNEQFF. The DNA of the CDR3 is TGTGCCAGCAGTTATTCAGGACCCTACAATGAGCAGTTCTTC.

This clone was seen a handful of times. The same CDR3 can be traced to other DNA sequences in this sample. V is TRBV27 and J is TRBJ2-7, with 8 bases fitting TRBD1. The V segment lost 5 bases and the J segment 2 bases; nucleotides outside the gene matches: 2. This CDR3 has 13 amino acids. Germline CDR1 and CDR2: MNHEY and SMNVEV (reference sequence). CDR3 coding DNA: TGTGCCAGCAGTCCCAGGGGGCCCTACGAGCAGTACTTC. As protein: CASSPRGPYEQYF.

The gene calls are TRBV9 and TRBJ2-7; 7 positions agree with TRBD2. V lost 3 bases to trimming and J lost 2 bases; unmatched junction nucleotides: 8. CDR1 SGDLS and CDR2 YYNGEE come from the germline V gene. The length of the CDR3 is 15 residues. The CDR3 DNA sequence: TGTGCCAGCAGCGCCACCGGGACTAACCCCTACGAGCAGTACTTC. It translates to CASSATGTNPYEQYF. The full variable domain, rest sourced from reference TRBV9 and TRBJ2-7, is DSGVTQTPKHLITATGQRVTLRCSPRSGDLSVYWYQQSLDQGLQFLIQYYNGEERAKGNILERFSAQQFPDLHSELNLSSLELGDSALYFCASSATGTNPYEQYFGPGTRLTVT.

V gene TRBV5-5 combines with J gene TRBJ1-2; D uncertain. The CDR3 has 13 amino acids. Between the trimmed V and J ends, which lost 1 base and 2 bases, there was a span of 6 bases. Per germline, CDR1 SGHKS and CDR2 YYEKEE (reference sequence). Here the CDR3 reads CASSLTVNYGYTF. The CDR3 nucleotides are TGTGCCAGCAGCTTGACAGTGAACTATGGCTACACCTTC.

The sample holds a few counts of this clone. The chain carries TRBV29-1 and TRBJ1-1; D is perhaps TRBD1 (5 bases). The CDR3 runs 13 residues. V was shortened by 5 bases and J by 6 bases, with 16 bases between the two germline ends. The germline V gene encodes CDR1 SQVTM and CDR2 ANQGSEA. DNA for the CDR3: TGCAGCGTTAGACAGTATGGGGGACCTGAAGCTTTCTTT. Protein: CSVRQYGGPEAFF.

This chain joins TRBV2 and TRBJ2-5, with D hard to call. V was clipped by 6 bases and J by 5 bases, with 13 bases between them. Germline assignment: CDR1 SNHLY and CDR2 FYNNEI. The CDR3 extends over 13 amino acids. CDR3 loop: CASRWTGEETQYF. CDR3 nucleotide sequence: TGTGCCAGCAGATGGACCGGAGAGGAGACCCAGTACTTC.

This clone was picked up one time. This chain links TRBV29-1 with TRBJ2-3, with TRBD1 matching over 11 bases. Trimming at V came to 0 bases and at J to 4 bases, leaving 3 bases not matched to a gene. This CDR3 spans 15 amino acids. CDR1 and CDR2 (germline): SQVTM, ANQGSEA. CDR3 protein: CSVEDWTGGSDTQYF. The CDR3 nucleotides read TGCAGCGTTGAAGACTGGACAGGGGGCTCAGATACGCAGTATTTT.

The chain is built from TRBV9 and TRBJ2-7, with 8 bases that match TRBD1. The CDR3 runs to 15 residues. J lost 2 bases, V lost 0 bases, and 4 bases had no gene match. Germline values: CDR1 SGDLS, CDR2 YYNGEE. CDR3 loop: CASSVGGQGAYEQYF. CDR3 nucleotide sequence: TGTGCCAGCAGCGTAGGTGGACAGGGTGCCTACGAGCAGTACTTC.

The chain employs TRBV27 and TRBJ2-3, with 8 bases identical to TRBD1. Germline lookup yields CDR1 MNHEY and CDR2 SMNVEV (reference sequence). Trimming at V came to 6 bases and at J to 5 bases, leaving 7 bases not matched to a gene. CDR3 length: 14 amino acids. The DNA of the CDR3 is TGTGCCAGCAGACATTTGACAGGGGTAGATACGCAGTATTTT. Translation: CASRHLTGVDTQYF.

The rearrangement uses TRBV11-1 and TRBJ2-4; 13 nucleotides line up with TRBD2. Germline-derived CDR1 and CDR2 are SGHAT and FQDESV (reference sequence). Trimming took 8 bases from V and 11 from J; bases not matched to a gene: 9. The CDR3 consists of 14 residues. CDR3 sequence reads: CASALAGGPRVQYF. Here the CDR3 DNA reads TGTGCCAGCGCACTAGCGGGAGGGCCTAGGGTTCAGTACTTC.

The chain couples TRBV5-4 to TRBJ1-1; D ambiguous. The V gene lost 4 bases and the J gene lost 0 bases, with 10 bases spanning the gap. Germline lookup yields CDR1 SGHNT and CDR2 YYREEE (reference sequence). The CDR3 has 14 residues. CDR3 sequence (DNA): TGTGCCAGCAGCCGAAGTGGTATGAACACTGAAGCTTTCTTT. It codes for CASSRSGMNTEAFF.

The CDR3: CASSPRIFLEQYF. The CDR3 DNA is TGTGCCAGCAGTCCGCGAATCTTCCTGGAGCAGTACTTC. This sequence joins TRBV28 and TRBJ2-7, with D unclear. The germline V and J ends were trimmed by 5 bases and 7 bases, with 15 bases remaining between them. The V gene's germline CDR1 is MDHEN and CDR2 SYDVKM. This CDR3 contains 13 residues.

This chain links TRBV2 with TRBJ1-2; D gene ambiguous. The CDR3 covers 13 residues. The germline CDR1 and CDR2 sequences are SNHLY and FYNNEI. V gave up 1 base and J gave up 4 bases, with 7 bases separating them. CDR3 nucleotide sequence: TGTGCCAGCAGTGAAGACAACACCTATGGCTACACCTTC. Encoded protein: CASSEDNTYGYTF. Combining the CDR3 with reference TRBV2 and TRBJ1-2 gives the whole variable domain EPEVTQTPSHQVTQMGQEVILRCVPISNHLYFYWYRQILGQKVEFLVSFYNNEISEKSEIFDDQFSVERPDGSNFTLKIRSTKLEDSAMYFCASSEDNTYGYTFGSGTRLTVV.